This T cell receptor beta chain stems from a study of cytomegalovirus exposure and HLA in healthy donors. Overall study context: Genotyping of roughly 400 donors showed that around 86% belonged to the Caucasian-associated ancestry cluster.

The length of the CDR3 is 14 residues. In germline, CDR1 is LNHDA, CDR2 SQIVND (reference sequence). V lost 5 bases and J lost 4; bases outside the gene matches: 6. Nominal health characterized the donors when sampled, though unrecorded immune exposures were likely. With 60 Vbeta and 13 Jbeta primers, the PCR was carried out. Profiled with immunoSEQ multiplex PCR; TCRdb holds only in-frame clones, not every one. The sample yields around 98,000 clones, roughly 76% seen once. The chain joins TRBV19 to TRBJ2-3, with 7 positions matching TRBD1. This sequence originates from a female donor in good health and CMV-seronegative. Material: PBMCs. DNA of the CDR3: TGTGCCAGTAGTGCCTCGGGACAGTCAGATACGCAGTATTTT. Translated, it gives CASSASGQSDTQYF.